The rows below give T cell receptor beta chains drawn from one sample of a study of blood T cell repertoires in COVID-19. Clones were sequenced by immunoSEQ multiplex PCR, and TCRdb holds only the in-frame ones, with some missing. The repertoire holds approximately 260,000 clones, with 70% to 85% as singletons. Material for sequencing was peripheral blood. These receptor sequences come from a woman of 80 years or more with active or convalescent COVID-19. The CDR3 runs from the conserved cysteine through the conserved F or W. The D gene is left open where the match is weak. Part of the rows lack a size; the others show once, few, many or a class for expanded clones.

. TRBJ2-5 few TRBV2 TGTGCCAGCAGTGTGTGGGGGCGCGGGGAGACCCAGTACTTC CASSVWGRGETQYF
TRBD1 TRBJ1-1 . TRBV9 TGTGCCAGCAGCGTAGGGGACAGGGGCCTTACTGAAGCTTTCTTT CASSVGDRGLTEAFF
. TRBJ1-1 . TRBV5-1 TGCGCCAGCAGCTTGACAGGTCCCTTGAACACTGAAGCTTTCTTT CASSLTGPLNTEAFF
. TRBJ2-1 . TRBV2 TGTGCCGCCACCCCATGGAGTGAGCAGTTCTTC CAATPWSEQFF
. TRBJ1-2 . TRBV7-9 TGTGCCAGCAGCCCGTATTCCTATGGCTACACCTTC CASSPYSYGYTF
TRBD1 TRBJ2-7 . TRBV2 TGTGCCAGCCAAGATGGACAGGGGACGTGGGAGCAGTACTTC CASQDGQGTWEQYF
. TRBJ2-1 . TRBV10-1 TGCGCCAGCAGACCCGGGACAATAGGCAATGAGCAGTTCTTC CASRPGTIGNEQFF
. TRBJ2-7 . TRBV5-8 TGTGCCAGCAGCTTGTTCGCTAGCACTAACACCGCCTACGAGCAGTACTTC CASSLFASTNTAYEQYF
TRBD2 TRBJ2-5 . TRBV9 TGTGCCAGCAGCGTAGGCCTAGCGGGTTTACAAGAGACCCAGTACTTC CASSVGLAGLQETQYF
. TRBJ1-2 . TRBV6-5 TGTGCCAGCAGCCGCGACAACATTAATGGCTACACCTTC CASSRDNINGYTF
. TRBJ1-2 . TRBV29-1 TGCAGCGTGGGGGGGGATAGCTATGGCTACACCTTC CSVGGDSYGYTF
TRBD1 TRBJ2-7 . TRBV19 TGTGCCAGTAGTATAAAAGAGGGGGCATCCTACGAGCAGTACTTC CASSIKEGASYEQYF
TRBD1 TRBJ2-5 . TRBV29-1 TGCAGCCAGGGGGACCCCTCGGGGAAGACCCAGTACTTC CSQGDPSGKTQYF
. TRBJ1-2 few TRBV19 TGTGCCAGTAGTATACCCCGGGGGGGCTATGGCTACACCTTC CASSIPRGGYGYTF
TRBD2 TRBJ2-3 . TRBV5-1 TGCGCCAGCAGCTTCCTAGGACTAGGTAACACAGATACGCAGTATTTT CASSFLGLGNTDTQYF
. TRBJ1-5 . TRBV15 TGTGCCACCAGCAGAGGCAGCGGGGCAAATCAGCCCCAGCATTTT CATSRGSGANQPQHF
TRBD2 TRBJ2-1 . TRBV3-1/TRBV3-2 TGTGCCAGCAGCCAAGCGACTAGCGTTAATGAGCAGTTCTTC CASSQATSVNEQFF
. TRBJ2-7 . TRBV19 TGTGCCAGTAGATCAGGGACCTACGAGCAGTACTTC CASRSGTYEQYF
TRBD2 TRBJ2-7 . TRBV23-1 TGCGCCAGCTGTGCCCGGTGGTCCACGACTAGCGGCACCTACGAGCAGTACTTC CASCARWSTTSGTYEQYF
TRBD1 TRBJ2-7 . TRBV6-5 TGTGTTGAAGGTGGGGACAGGCACGAGCAGTACTTC CVEGGDRHEQYF
. TRBJ2-6 . TRBV10-3 TGTGCCATCAGTGCGGGGGGCGGCTACTCTGGGGCCAACGTCCTGACTTTC CAISAGGGYSGANVLTF
TRBD1 TRBJ2-7 . TRBV3-1/TRBV3-2 TGTGCCAGCAGCCTAACCGGGACAGGCTCCTACGAGCAGTACTTC CASSLTGTGSYEQYF
TRBD1 TRBJ1-5 . TRBV19 TGTGCCAGTAGTACAGACAGGGGTGTTTACAATCAGCCCCAGCATTTT CASSTDRGVYNQPQHF
. TRBJ2-7 . TRBV7-8 TGTGCCAGCAGCTTAGGTTTCGGGCGGGACTCCTACGAGCAGTACTTC CASSLGFGRDSYEQYF
TRBD2 TRBJ2-3 . TRBV10-3 TGTGCCATCAGTGGGCGGGAGACCCTCGGGGCAGATACGCAGTATTTT CAISGRETLGADTQYF
TRBD2 TRBJ2-1 . TRBV9 TGTGCCAGCAGCGTGGGACTAGCTGGCAGAGAGCAGTTCTTC CASSVGLAGREQFF
. TRBJ1-5 once TRBV19 TGTGCCAGTGCCCCTGGGGAGTACCAGCCCCAGCATTTT CASAPGEYQPQHF
TRBD1 TRBJ1-4 . TRBV11-2 TGTGCCAGCAGCTCAGACAGGGGGCGAGAAAAACTGTTTTTT CASSSDRGREKLFF
. TRBJ1-2 . TRBV7-8 TGTGCCAGCAGCCCCGCGGCGAGTGCTAACTATGGCTACACCTTC CASSPAASANYGYTF
TRBD1 TRBJ1-6 few TRBV27 TGTGCCAGCAGTTTAAGACAGGGGAGCTATAATTCACCCCTCCACTTT CASSLRQGSYNSPLHF
. TRBJ2-1 . TRBV3-1/TRBV3-2 TGTGCCAGCAGCCAAGTGACTGCGGCCGAGCAGTTCTTC CASSQVTAAEQFF
. TRBJ1-1 . TRBV2 TGTGCCAACCCTCCGACAGGATCAACCACTGAAGCTTTCTTT CANPPTGSTTEAFF
. TRBJ2-7 . TRBV19 TGTGCCAGTAGTATCTTTGCGGTAAATAGCGAGCAGTACTTC CASSIFAVNSEQYF
. TRBJ1-1 . TRBV7-9 TGTGCCAGCAGCCCCCGGGGGAACACTGAAGCTTTCTTT CASSPRGNTEAFF
. TRBJ1-6 . TRBV6-1 TGTGCCAGCAGTGAAGCCACCCTGAGGAATTCACCCCTCCACTTT CASSEATLRNSPLHF
. TRBJ1-2 . TRBV15 TGTGCCACCAGCGGCCGGGCCTCCCCGACAGGCGGCTACACCTTC CATSGRASPTGGYTF
TRBD2 TRBJ2-3 once TRBV5-1 TGCGCCAGCAGCTTGGGGGACTACGTCACAGATACGCAGTATTTT CASSLGDYVTDTQYF
TRBD1 TRBJ2-1 . TRBV7-8 TGTGCCAGCAGCCGACCCTACAGGGGGAACAATGAGCAGTTCTTC CASSRPYRGNNEQFF
. TRBJ1-3 . TRBV18 TGTGCCAGCTCACCACCGGGACACCACTCTGGAAACACCATATATTTT CASSPPGHHSGNTIYF
. TRBJ2-7 few TRBV30 TGTGCCGGTTCCGCGGGGAGGAACTACGAGCAGTACTTC CAGSAGRNYEQYF
. TRBJ2-3 . TRBV29-1 TGCAGCGCCACTCTCTGGGATACGCAGTATTTT CSATLWDTQYF
TRBD2 TRBJ2-6 . TRBV3-1/TRBV3-2 TGTGCCAGCAGCAAGACTAGCGGGGGCTCTGGGGCCAACGTCCTGACTTTC CASSKTSGGSGANVLTF
. TRBJ2-7 . TRBV5-4 TGTGCCAGCATGAAGGAGGGGAGATACGAGCAGTACTTC CASMKEGRYEQYF
. TRBJ1-5 . TRBV12-5 TGTGCTAGTGGTTTAGAAGGGGGTCAGCCCCAGCATTTT CASGLEGGQPQHF
TRBD2 TRBJ2-7 . TRBV5-4 TGTGCCAGCAGCCTGGGGGGGACTAGCTCCCACGAGCAGTACTTC CASSLGGTSSHEQYF
. TRBJ2-1 . TRBV24-1 TGTGCCACCAGTGATTTGCGGGCAGGGGCATACAATGAGCAGTTCTTC CATSDLRAGAYNEQFF
. TRBJ2-6 . TRBV10-2 TGCGCCAGCAGGTTAACAGGGACCGGGGCCAACGTCCTGACTTTC CASRLTGTGANVLTF
TRBD1 TRBJ1-6 . TRBV7-6 TGTGCCAGCAGCCCCACAAAGGGGGCCAATTCACCCCTCCACTTT CASSPTKGANSPLHF
TRBD2 TRBJ2-3 . TRBV2 TGTGCCAGCAGTGAAGTGACCGCGGGACTAAAACAGTATTTT CASSEVTAGLKQYF
TRBD1 TRBJ1-1 . TRBV11-1 TGTGCCAGCAGCTTGAATAGGGGGCGGACCACTGAAGCTTTCTTT CASSLNRGRTTEAFF
. TRBJ1-2 . TRBV25-1 TGTGCCAGCAGTGAATCGGGCGGGTTCAACTATGGCTACACCTTC CASSESGGFNYGYTF
TRBD1 TRBJ1-2 . TRBV7-2 TGTGCCAGCAGCTTGGACAGGGGGGGAGACTATGGCTACACCTTC CASSLDRGGDYGYTF
TRBD2 TRBJ2-1 . TRBV29-1 TGCAGCGTTGTTAGCGGGTTGGGCAGTGAGCAGTTCTTC CSVVSGLGSEQFF
. TRBJ1-1 . TRBV7-9 TGTGCCAGCAGCTCCGCAGGGGAAGGAGGCACTGAAGCTTTCTTT CASSSAGEGGTEAFF
. TRBJ1-1 few TRBV6-2/TRBV6-3 TGTGCCAGCAGTTACTCGAGGTTGGGTTGGATCGTGAACACTGAAGCTTTCTTT CASSYSRLGWIVNTEAFF
. TRBJ2-7 . TRBV15 TGTGCCACCAGCAGAGATCCAGGGAGGACCTACGAGCAGTACTTC CATSRDPGRTYEQYF
TRBD2 TRBJ2-5 . TRBV18 TGTGCCAGCTCACCACTTCCACCCGGGACTAGCGGGATTGTAGGAGAGACCCAGTACTTC CASSPLPPGTSGIVGETQYF
. TRBJ1-2 . TRBV6-5 TGTGCCAGCAGGATGGACACACTTAACTATGGCTACACCTTC CASRMDTLNYGYTF
. TRBJ2-3 . TRBV24-1 TGTGCCACCCAGGCAGGTAGTACAGATACGCAGTATTTT CATQAGSTDTQYF
. TRBJ2-5 once TRBV5-1 TGCGCCAGCAGGTTTCGGGGTGATAGGGAAGAGACCCAGTACTTC CASRFRGDREETQYF